This T cell receptor beta chain was recovered during a study of blood T cells in healthy people across ages. Combining a sample-barcoded 5' primer with a J-beta primer mix, a second PCR ran for roughly 7 to 12 cycles. TCRdb reanalysed the 5' RACE reads using MiXCR and keeps one entry per CDR3 protein. The table shows hundreds of thousands of distinct CDR3 sequences, with about 47% occurring only once. Caucasian, healthy and from Russia, the donors were aged between about 6 and 100. The CDR3 has 16 residues. Germline V CDR1 and CDR2: ENHRY, SYGVKD. Trimming removed 0 bases from V and 4 bases from J; junction bases left unmatched: 7.

The chain is built from TRBV10-3 and TRBJ2-5; TRBD1 agrees at 8 bases. Sequenced: blood. The sequence was obtained from a man aged 80 or over in good health. DNA for the CDR3: TGTGCCATCAGTGAGTCCAGGACAGGGATCCGAGAGACCCAGTACTTC. This gives the protein CAISESRTGIRETQYF.